The 28 T cell receptor beta chains given below trace back to one sample, sequenced in a study of neurological immune-mediated disorders. Each CDR3 protein gets one entry after TCRdb re-called the 5' RACE reads with MiXCR. Of approximately 46,000 distinct CDR3 sequences listed, 9% to 10% are singletons. As for time point: longitudinal time-point 1 (baseline). The specimen sequenced was PBMCs. These receptors were taken from a middle-aged woman in good health.

This clonotype was counted at least ten times. V gene TRBV19 combines with J gene TRBJ2-7; 7 nucleotides agree with TRBD1. In germline, CDR1 is LNHDA, CDR2 SQIVND (reference sequence). Losses at the gene ends were 8 bases for V and 9 bases for J; bases not matched to a gene: 10. The CDR3 loop spans 12 amino acids. The CDR3 spells CASSDLGQPQYF. The CDR3 DNA sequence: TGTGCCAGTTCTGATCTGGGACAGCCGCAGTACTTC.

V is TRBV6-2 or TRBV6-3 and J is TRBJ1-1; 7 bases map to TRBD1. Per germline, CDR1 MNHEY and CDR2 SVGEGT. The ends lost 2 bases at V and 9 bases at J; junction bases unmatched: 18. CDR3 length equals 17 residues. For the CDR3, the DNA is TGTGCCAGCAGTTACCGAAGGACAGGCCAGCCTCCGAAGAAAGCTTTCTTT. It codes for CASSYRRTGQPPKKAFF.

In this sample, this clonotype turned up many times. The V and J genes are TRBV20-1 and TRBJ1-4; unclear D gene. The CDR3 length is 13 residues. The V gene's germline CDR1 is DFQATT and CDR2 SNEGSKA (reference sequence). Trimming removed 6 bases at V and 8 bases at J, with 16 bases between. CDR3 in amino acids: CSAKGPLGEKLFF. The CDR3 bases are TGCAGTGCAAAGGGCCCACTGGGCGAAAAACTGTTTTTT.

This clonotype was found many times. J is TRBJ2-7 and V is TRBV15; D remains unclear. The CDR3 spans 13 residues. Germline V lookup: CDR1 LNHNV, CDR2 YYDKDF (reference sequence). Trimming pared 0 bases from V and 3 bases from J, leaving 6 bases between. CDR3 DNA: TGTGCCACCAGCAGAGAGGAACTCTACGAGCAGTACTTC. It encodes CATSREELYEQYF.

In its sample, this clonotype was seen many times. The V gene is TRBV29-1, the J gene TRBJ1-1; 10 bases match TRBD1. Germline CDR1 is SQVTM and CDR2 is ANQGSEA. Trimming removed 7 bases from V and 4 bases from J; junction bases left unmatched: 6. The CDR3 sequence is 13 residues long. CDR3 sequence reads: CSGDRGSSTEAFF. Here the CDR3 DNA reads TGCAGCGGGGACAGGGGCTCGAGCACTGAAGCTTTCTTT.

This clonotype has a count of ten or more. The chain is built from TRBV5-1 and TRBJ1-1; D gene ambiguous. This CDR3 is 13 amino acids long. V was cut by 6 bases and J by 1 base, with 10 bases left in between. In germline, CDR1 is SGHRS, CDR2 YFSETQ. The CDR3 sequence: CASTANWNTEAFF. CDR3 nucleotide sequence: TGCGCCAGCACCGCGAACTGGAACACTGAAGCTTTCTTT.

At least ten counts were recorded for this clonotype. The chain links TRBV20-1 to TRBJ1-1; D is unclear. The CDR3 loop spans 11 amino acids. The germline V gene has CDR1 DFQATT and CDR2 SNEGSKA (reference sequence). V was shortened by 5 bases and J by 8 bases, with 12 bases between the two germline ends. The CDR3 protein is CSAAQSREAFF. In DNA form, the CDR3 reads TGCAGTGCTGCCCAGTCGCGGGAAGCTTTCTTT.

Only a few counts were recorded for this clonotype. The chain joins TRBV2 to TRBJ2-7; D gene uncertain. In germline, CDR1 is SNHLY, CDR2 FYNNEI. V was shortened by 4 bases and J by 4 bases, with 8 bases between the two germline ends. CDR3 length equals 12 residues. The CDR3 region has the DNA TGTGCCAGCAGTGCCCACTCATACGAGCAGTACTTC. Translation gives CASSAHSYEQYF.

This clonotype has a count of ten or more. This sequence joins TRBV7-8 and TRBJ1-2; D gene unclear. The CDR3 covers 19 residues. CDR1 and CDR2 from the germline V gene are SGHVS and FQNEAQ. V was pared by 1 base and J by 2 bases, with 23 bases between. The CDR3 loop reads CASSLVGRSRAPGNYGYTF. The DNA of the CDR3 is TGTGCCAGCAGCTTAGTGGGCAGGAGTCGGGCCCCGGGGAACTATGGCTACACCTTC. Based on the CDR3 plus reference TRBV7-8 and TRBJ1-2, the full variable domain is GAGVSQSPRYKVAKRGQDVALRCDPISGHVSLFWYQQALGQGPEFLTYFQNEAQLDKSGLPSDRFFAERPEGSVSTLKIQRTQQEDSAVYLCASSLVGRSRAPGNYGYTFGSGTRLTVV.

This clonotype was recorded a few times. The chain combines TRBV15 with TRBJ1-2; TRBD1 matches at 10 bases. CDR3 length: 16 amino acids. The V and J ends lost 6 bases and 4 bases, in that order; junction bases with no gene match: 11. CDR1 and CDR2 from the germline V gene are LNHNV and YYDKDF (reference sequence). Here the CDR3 reads CATRAGTGAPFYGYTF. The CDR3 coding sequence is TGTGCCACCAGGGCCGGGACAGGGGCCCCCTTCTATGGCTACACCTTC.

This clonotype was counted many times. The chain recombines TRBV7-2 with TRBJ1-5, with D tentatively TRBD1 (6 bases). Per the germline V gene, CDR1 is SGHTA and CDR2 is FQGNSA. V was clipped by 5 bases and J by 0 bases, with 14 bases between them. The CDR3 extends over 16 amino acids. This CDR3 reads CASSRTGDNSNQPQHF. The DNA for the CDR3 is TGTGCCAGCAGCCGGACCGGGGACAATAGCAATCAGCCCCAGCATTTT.

The chain employs TRBV7-2 and TRBJ2-5; 9 bases map to TRBD1. V dropped 2 bases and J dropped 5; count of bases not matched to a gene: 9. The length of the CDR3 is 16 residues. Germline V gives CDR1 SGHTA, CDR2 FQGNSA. The CDR3 nucleotides are TGTGCCAGCAGCTTAACAGGGGGCCTTTATTGGGAGACCCAGTACTTC. This codes for CASSLTGGLYWETQYF.

This clonotype showed up many times. The chain links TRBV6-6 to TRBJ1-5; D is uncertain. Looked up from germline, CDR1 is MNHNY and CDR2 is SVGAGI (reference sequence). This CDR3 is built from 14 residues. The germline V and J ends were trimmed by 3 bases and 8 bases, with 14 bases remaining between them. This CDR3 is CASSYIGVQEPQHF. The CDR3 nucleotides are TGTGCCAGCAGTTATATCGGGGTTCAGGAGCCCCAGCATTTT.

This clonotype was counted at least ten times. The chain uses TRBV29-1 and TRBJ2-1; possibly TRBD1 for D (5 bases). Looked up from germline, CDR1 is SQVTM and CDR2 is ANQGSEA. Trimming took off 1 base at V and 6 bases at J, with 13 bases between the two ends. The CDR3 is 14 amino acids. The CDR3 sequence: CSVEGTKPINEQFF. The CDR3 coding sequence is TGCAGCGTTGAAGGGACAAAACCTATCAATGAGCAGTTCTTC.

This clonotype was recorded at least ten times. The rearrangement joins TRBV29-1 to TRBJ2-7; 8 bases align to TRBD1. The J segment lost 10 bases and the V segment lost 5 bases, leaving 10 bases of the junction unmatched. Germline V gene data show CDR1 as SQVTM and CDR2 as ANQGSEA. This CDR3 has 12 residues. This CDR3 is CSVSGQGLAQYF. The CDR3 DNA is TGCAGCGTTTCCGGACAGGGCTTGGCCCAGTACTTC.

This clonotype was counted ten times or more. This chain joins TRBV20-1 and TRBJ1-2, with D unclear. Trimming took off 7 bases at V and 8 bases at J, with 14 bases between the two ends. This CDR3 has 11 amino acids. CDR1 is DFQATT, CDR2 SNEGSKA, per germline (reference sequence). For the CDR3, the DNA is TGCAGTGGCGGACGGGAAGTGGGCTACACCTTC. Protein sequence: CSGGREVGYTF.

This clonotype was counted many times. The chain links TRBV6-2 or TRBV6-3 to TRBJ1-1; D not resolved. This CDR3 region has 11 residues. Trimming left V 4 bases short and J 8 bases short, with 8 bases between. Germline V lookup: CDR1 MNHEY, CDR2 SVGEGT. CDR3 sequence (DNA): TGTGCCAGCAGTTTCCCGTCAGAAGCTTTCTTT. This sequence encodes CASSFPSEAFF.

This clonotype showed up just a few times. The chain is built from TRBV19 and TRBJ1-5, with D unresolved. The V end was cut by 5 bases, the J end by 4 bases, with 15 bases between. The CDR3 runs 15 residues. Germline-derived CDR1 and CDR2 are LNHDA and SQIVND (reference sequence). The CDR3 nucleotides are TGTGCCAGTAGTTACCGGATTGAGCCTAATCAGCCCCAGCATTTT. Its translation: CASSYRIEPNQPQHF.

This clonotype was found many times. This chain links TRBV4-3 with TRBJ2-6; no reliable D call. Germline loops: CDR1 LGHNA, CDR2 YSLEER. The CDR3 contains 18 residues. The V end lost 3 bases, the J end lost 1 base, and 16 bases lay between the germline ends. In DNA form, the CDR3 reads TGCGCCAGCAGCCACGGTGGCCTTTTAGCATCTGGGGCCAACGTCCTGACTTTC. Translation gives CASSHGGLLASGANVLTF.

This clonotype was seen repeatedly, ten times or more. V gene TRBV9 combines with J gene TRBJ2-1; TRBD2 matches 8 bases. The CDR3 extends over 16 amino acids. V lost 0 bases, J lost 7 bases, and 9 bases stayed unmatched. Germline assignment: CDR1 SGDLS and CDR2 YYNGEE. The CDR3 DNA follows: TGTGCCAGCAGCGTAGATCAACGGGGGGGGTGGAATGAGCAGTTCTTC. Translating gives CASSVDQRGGWNEQFF.

This clonotype was recorded many times. The chain employs TRBV14 and TRBJ1-4; TRBD1 is a possible D gene (5 bases). The CDR3 length is 16 residues. V lost 0 bases, J lost 10 bases, and 18 bases lay in between. In germline, CDR1 is SGHDN, CDR2 FVKESK. CDR3 in amino acids: CASSQDPGRLTGKLFF. The CDR3 DNA reads as TGTGCCAGCAGCCAAGATCCGGGACGCCTAACTGGAAAACTGTTTTTT.

This clonotype has a count of ten or more. The V gene is TRBV20-1, the J gene TRBJ2-7; D remains unclear. The CDR3 totals 12 residues. CDR1 is DFQATT and CDR2 is SNEGSKA in the germline V gene (reference sequence). Trimming took 2 bases from V and 2 from J, leaving 7 bases between them. This chain's CDR3 is CSARLKAYEQYF. The CDR3 DNA reads TGCAGTGCTAGACTTAAGGCCTACGAGCAGTACTTC.

This clonotype was seen ten or more times. This rearrangement joins TRBV27 to TRBJ1-1, with 7 bases that match TRBD1. The germline gives CDR1 MNHEY, CDR2 SMNVEV (reference sequence). V lost 3 bases to trimming and J lost 11 bases; unmatched junction nucleotides: 12. This CDR3 spans 14 amino acids. In DNA form, the CDR3 reads TGTGCCAGCAGTTTGACGGACAGGCAGACGGGGGCTTTCTTT. Protein product: CASSLTDRQTGAFF.

This clonotype occurred many times. V gene TRBV10-3 combines with J gene TRBJ1-1; 8 nucleotides match TRBD1. Germline assignment: CDR1 ENHRY and CDR2 SYGVKD. After removal of 8 bases from V and 1 base from J, the junction contained 6 bases not matched to a gene. The CDR3 is 14 amino acids. CDR3 in amino acids: CAILKQGGNTEAFF. The CDR3 DNA reads TGTGCCATCCTGAAACAGGGGGGGAACACTGAAGCTTTCTTT.

The sample holds many counts of this clonotype. The chain uses TRBV7-2 and TRBJ2-2; D unclear. Germline V gene lookup returns CDR1 SGHTA and CDR2 FQGNSA. V lost 2 bases and J 6 bases, leaving 7 bases between the germline ends. The CDR3 runs 13 residues. CDR3 sequence reads: CASSLPPAGELFF. DNA of the CDR3: TGTGCCAGCAGCTTACCCCCGGCCGGGGAGCTGTTTTTT. Drawing the rest from reference TRBV7-2 and TRBJ2-2, the complete variable domain is GAGVSQSPSNKVTEKGKDVELRCDPISGHTALYWYRQSLGQGLEFLIYFQGNSAPDKSGLPSDRFSAERTGGSVSTLTIQRTQQEDSAVYLCASSLPPAGELFFGEGSRLTVL.

This clonotype has at least ten counts. V is TRBV5-1 and J is TRBJ2-7; D unclear. The CDR3 covers 13 residues. V lost 3 bases to trimming and J lost 1 base, with 8 bases between them. Germline V gene lookup returns CDR1 SGHRS and CDR2 YFSETQ. The CDR3: CASSSDGSYEQYF. As DNA, the CDR3 is TGCGCCAGCAGCTCGGACGGGTCCTACGAGCAGTACTTC.

This clonotype was seen ten or more times. The CDR3 is CASSYGRGSTDTQYF. The CDR3 DNA follows: TGTGCCAGCAGTTACGGGCGGGGGAGCACAGATACGCAGTATTTT. J is TRBJ2-3 and V is TRBV6-5; 7 bases line up with TRBD2. The germline V gene encodes CDR1 MNHEY and CDR2 SVGAGI. After removal of 2 bases from V and 0 bases from J, the junction contained 2 bases not matched to a gene. This CDR3 has 15 amino acids.

In this sample, this clonotype turned up many times. The chain links TRBV20-1 to TRBJ2-7; no definite D call. V lost 5 bases to trimming and J lost 3 bases, with 14 bases between them. The germline V gene has CDR1 DFQATT and CDR2 SNEGSKA (reference sequence). This CDR3 has 13 amino acids. The CDR3 region is CSAHGRSNYEQYF. The CDR3 DNA follows: TGCAGTGCTCATGGCAGGTCGAACTACGAGCAGTACTTC.